This is a list of T cell receptor beta chains from one sample in a study of CD8 T cell repertoires and HIV-1 epitope variants. For these receptors, no antigen is known. Assay: immunoSEQ multiplex PCR; the TCRdb copy retains only in-frame clones and omits some. In the table there are roughly 5,600 clones, approximately 68% of which are singletons. Sequencing was done on a sample of cultured CD8+ T cells derived from PBMCs. The receptors derive from a male donor with HIV. The CDR3 runs from the conserved cysteine through the conserved F or W. The D gene is left open where the match is weak. Only some rows state a clone size, as once, few, many or a class for expanded clones.

.	TRBJ2-2	TRBD1	TRBV30	TGTGCCTGGAGTACTACACCTGGGCAGGGGGCGATCGGGGAGCTGTTTTTT	CAWSTTPGQGAIGELFF
once	TRBJ2-1	.	TRBV7-2	TGTGCCAGCAGCACCTCCAATGAGCAGTTCTTC	CASSTSNEQFF
.	TRBJ1-1	.	TRBV19	TGTGCCAGTAGTATAGATGTCCGGCAGCCTGAAGCTTTCTTT	CASSIDVRQPEAFF
.	TRBJ2-4	TRBD1	TRBV28	TGTGCCAGCAGTACACGAGGGGGCGCGAGCAAAAACATTCAGTACTTC	CASSTRGGASKNIQYF
.	TRBJ1-1	.	TRBV5-1	TGCGCCAGCAGCCCCTTGGAGGGGACTGAAGCTTTCTTT	CASSPLEGTEAFF
few	TRBJ1-1	.	TRBV11-2	TGTGCCAGCAGCTTAGATAACACTGAAGCTTTCTTT	CASSLDNTEAFF
.	TRBJ2-5	.	TRBV5-3	TGTGCCAGCAGCTCCGCCGGGATAGATCAAGAGACCCAGTACTTC	CASSSAGIDQETQYF
.	TRBJ2-3	.	TRBV5-4	TGTGCCAGCAGAGCGTCGGGATACACAGATACGCAGTATTTT	CASRASGYTDTQYF
.	TRBJ1-2	.	TRBV12-2	TGTGCAACCCGGCGGCAGGGTAGGGGCTACACCTTC	CATRRQGRGYTF
.	TRBJ2-2	TRBD1	TRBV5-1	TGCGCCAGCAGCTCCCCAGGGGGTTACACCGGGGAGCTGTTTTTT	CASSSPGGYTGELFF
few	TRBJ1-1	TRBD1	TRBV27	TGTGCCAGCAGTTTAAGACAGGGGGTATGGAACACTGAAGCTTTCTTT	CASSLRQGVWNTEAFF
few	TRBJ2-1	.	TRBV19	TGTGCCAGTAGTCCCTCAGGGGTCCATGAGCAGTTCTTC	CASSPSGVHEQFF
once	TRBJ2-7	.	TRBV5-5	TGTGCCAGCAGCTTTGAGGGGGGGACCTACGAGCAGTACTTC	CASSFEGGTYEQYF
.	TRBJ2-7	.	TRBV5-6	TGTGCCAGCAGCGAGCAGGGCGAGCAGTACTTC	CASSEQGEQYF
.	TRBJ2-5	TRBD2	TRBV28	TGTGCCAGCACCCCGGGGGGTTTCCAAGAGACCCAGTACTTC	CASTPGGFQETQYF
.	TRBJ2-5	.	TRBV28	TGTGCCAGCAGTTCCCCTGACATGTCCCAAGAGACCCAGTACTTC	CASSSPDMSQETQYF
few	TRBJ1-1	.	TRBV18	TGTGCCAGCTCACTAGGGGATGGTGGCACTGAAGCTTTCTTT	CASSLGDGGTEAFF
.	TRBJ2-5	.	TRBV10-3	TGTGCCATCAGTCAGGGGGGACAGCAAGAGACCCAGTACTTC	CAISQGGQQETQYF
.	TRBJ2-7	.	TRBV7-3	TGTGCCAGCAGCTTAACCATAGGCGACGAGCAGTACTTC	CASSLTIGDEQYF
few	TRBJ1-1	.	TRBV2	TGTGCCAGCAGTCCTTCAGGCCTCATGAACACTGAAGCTTTCTTT	CASSPSGLMNTEAFF
.	TRBJ2-5	.	TRBV28	TGTGCCAGCAGTTTTAAGGTGGGGGAGACCCAGTACTTC	CASSFKVGETQYF
.	TRBJ2-7	TRBD1	TRBV7-9	TGTGCCAGCAAACCTGGGACAGCCCCTACGGACGAGCAGTACTTC	CASKPGTAPTDEQYF
.	TRBJ2-2	.	TRBV15	TGTGCCACCCATCATAGCAACACCGGGGAGCTGTTTTTT	CATHHSNTGELFF
.	TRBJ2-5	TRBD2	TRBV4-2	TGTGCCAGCAGCCAAACGGTACTAGCGGGAGCCTTGCAAGAGACCCAGTACTTC	CASSQTVLAGALQETQYF
.	TRBJ1-4	TRBD1	TRBV4-1	TGCGCCAGCAGCCGACAGGGGACTAATGAAAAACTGTTTTTT	CASSRQGTNEKLFF
.	TRBJ2-5	TRBD2	TRBV27	TGTGCCAGCAGTCCCACCGCGGGGGGACAAGAGACCCAGTACTTC	CASSPTAGGQETQYF
medium-sized	TRBJ2-3	.	TRBV28	TGTGCCAGCAGACGCGGGACTTACTACACAGATACGCAGTATTTT	CASRRGTYYTDTQYF
.	TRBJ2-4	.	TRBV21-1	TGTGCCAGCAGCAGACCCGGGCCCCTCAAAAACATTCAGTACTTC	CASSRPGPLKNIQYF
medium-sized	TRBJ2-7	.	TRBV4-1	TGCGCCAGCAGCCGTATACTCGACTACGAGCAGTACTTC	CASSRILDYEQYF
.	TRBJ2-1	TRBD1	TRBV7-9	TGTGCCAGCAGCCCGGGGGAGGGGACAGGGTATAATGAGCAGTTCTTC	CASSPGEGTGYNEQFF
.	TRBJ1-1	.	TRBV10-1	TGCGCCAGCAATTCTAAACGGGCCACTGAAGCTTTCTTT	CASNSKRATEAFF
.	TRBJ2-1	TRBD2	TRBV4-2	TGTGCCAGCAGCCGAGAGCGGGGGGTTTTCAATGAGCAGTTCTTC	CASSRERGVFNEQFF
few	TRBJ2-7	.	TRBV1	TGCACCAGCAGCCATTCTCTGCGGTACGAGCAGTACTTC	CTSSHSLRYEQYF
.	TRBJ2-7	TRBD1	TRBV11-3	TGTGCCAGCAGCTTGGGACAGTACCTTCGTGAGCAGTACTTC	CASSLGQYLREQYF
.	TRBJ1-2	TRBD1	TRBV19	TGTGCCAGTAGCGGCACAGGGGGTCACTATGGCTACACCTTC	CASSGTGGHYGYTF
few	TRBJ2-1	.	TRBV2	TGTGCCAGCAGTGAAGTGCTACCCGGTAGCTCCTACAATAATGAGCAGTTCTTC	CASSEVLPGSSYNNEQFF